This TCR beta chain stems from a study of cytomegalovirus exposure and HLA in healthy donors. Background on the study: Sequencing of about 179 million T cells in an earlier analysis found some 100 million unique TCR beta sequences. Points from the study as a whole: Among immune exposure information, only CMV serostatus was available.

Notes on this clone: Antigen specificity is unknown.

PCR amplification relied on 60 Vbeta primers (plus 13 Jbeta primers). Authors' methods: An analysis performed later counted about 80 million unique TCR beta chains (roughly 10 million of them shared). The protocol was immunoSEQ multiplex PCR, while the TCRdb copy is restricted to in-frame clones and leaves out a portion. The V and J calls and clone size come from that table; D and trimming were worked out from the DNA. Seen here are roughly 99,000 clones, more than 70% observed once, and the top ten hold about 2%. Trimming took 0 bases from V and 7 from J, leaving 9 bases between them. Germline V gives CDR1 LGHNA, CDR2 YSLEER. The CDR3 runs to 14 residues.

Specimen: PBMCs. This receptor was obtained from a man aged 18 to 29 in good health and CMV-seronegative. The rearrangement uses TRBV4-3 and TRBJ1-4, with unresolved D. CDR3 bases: TGCGCCAGCAGCCAAGAGGGCCAGGTTGAAAAACTGTTTTTT. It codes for CASSQEGQVEKLFF.